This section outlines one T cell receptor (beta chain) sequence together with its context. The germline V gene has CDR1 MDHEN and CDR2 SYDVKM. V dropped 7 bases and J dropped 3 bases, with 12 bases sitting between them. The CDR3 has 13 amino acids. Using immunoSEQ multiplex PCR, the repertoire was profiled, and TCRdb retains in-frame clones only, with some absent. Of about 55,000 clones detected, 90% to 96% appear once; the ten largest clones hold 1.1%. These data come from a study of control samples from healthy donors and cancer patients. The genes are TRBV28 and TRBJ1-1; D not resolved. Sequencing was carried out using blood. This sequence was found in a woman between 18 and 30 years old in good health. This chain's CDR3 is CASKFDGYTEAFF. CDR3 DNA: TGTGCCAGCAAGTTTGACGGATACACTGAAGCTTTCTTT.